Listed here are 2 T cell receptor beta chains from one sample, sequenced in a study of metastatic and nonmetastatic thyroid tumors. TCRdb redid the clone calls on the PCR reads using MiXCR. The sample holds about 7,300 clones, around a fifth seen once. Thyroid surgery was preceded by no treatment in any patient. The specimen sequenced was adjacent normal tissue. The receptors were gathered from a female donor with papillary thyroid cancer or a benign thyroid nodule (not recorded which). Some clones in this sample may be carry-over from other donors' samples.

V gene TRBV5-5 combines with J gene TRBJ1-5; the D is unclear. Germline loops: CDR1 SGHKS, CDR2 YYEKEE (reference sequence). Trimming removed 3 bases at V and 2 bases at J, with 9 bases between. This CDR3 is 14 amino acids long. Here the CDR3 reads CASSSSMGNQPQHF. The CDR3 DNA follows: TGTGCCAGCAGCTCTTCAATGGGCAATCAGCCCCAGCATTTT.

CDR3 sequence reads: CASSLDGGSTDTQYF. The CDR3 DNA follows: TGTGCCAGCAGCTTAGATGGGGGGAGCACAGATACGCAGTATTTT. The chain is built from TRBV7-6 and TRBJ2-3; perhaps TRBD2 as D (6 bases). Germline CDR1 SGHVS, CDR2 FNYEAQ. V dropped 1 base and J dropped 0 bases, with 8 bases sitting between them. The CDR3 runs 15 residues.